Below, 20 T cell receptor beta chains from the same sample are listed, as sequenced in a study of T-cell memory formation after mild COVID-19 (dated by TCRdb to the early 2020s). Libraries were constructed by 5' RACE. Sequencing used an Illumina NovaSeq 6000. TCRdb's own reprocessing of the public reads used fastp at Q25 and MiXCR and kept productive beta chains. One record per CDR3 amino acid sequence lists the most common genes and DNA. This sample gives tens of thousands of distinct CDR3 sequences in total; approximately 7% of them show up just once. The top ten clonotypes cover around 1.5% of the sample. Sequenced: PBMCs or a T cell subset sorted from them (not recorded which). The source of these receptors is a man between 18 and 29 years old who had mild COVID-19 (a few samples of this study predate the infection). The sample titles of this study are shuffled in the database, so cell type and time point are left out; the donor was told from shared clones.

The gene calls are TRBV11-2 and TRBJ2-2, with D perhaps given as TRBD1 or TRBD2 (5 bases each). The CDR3 has 16 residues. The V and J ends lost 4 bases and 4 bases respectively, with 16 bases between them. From germline, CDR1 is SGHAT and CDR2 FQNNGV. CDR3 sequence: CASSSLRGPGTGELFF. CDR3 nucleotides: TGTGCCAGCAGCTCACTCCGGGGCCCAGGCACCGGGGAGCTGTTTTTT.

The CDR3 DNA reads as TGCGCCAGCAGTGATGATGGGACCGCTGCGCCTGAAGCTTTCTTT. It encodes CASSDDGTAAPEAFF. The chain has TRBV10-1 and TRBJ1-1; possibly TRBD1 for D (5 bases). V lost 3 bases, J lost 6 bases, and 17 bases lay in between. Per the germline V gene, CDR1 is WNHNN and CDR2 is SYGVQD (reference sequence). The CDR3 is 15 amino acids.

This clonotype was counted ten times or more. V gene TRBV7-9 combines with J gene TRBJ1-1; D perhaps matches TRBD1 (6 bases). Per the germline V gene, CDR1 is SEHNR and CDR2 is FQNEAQ (reference sequence). Trimming left V 6 bases short and J 0 bases short, with 14 bases between. The CDR3 extends over 15 amino acids. The CDR3 protein is CASRGGRQLNTEAFF. The DNA for the CDR3 is TGTGCCAGCAGGGGGGGGCGGCAGTTGAACACTGAAGCTTTCTTT. Drawing the rest from reference TRBV7-9 and TRBJ1-1, the complete variable domain is DTGVSQNPRHKITKRGQNVTFRCDPISEHNRLYWYRQTLGQGPEFLTYFQNEAQLEKSRLLSDRFSAERPKGSFSTLEIQRTEQGDSAMYLCASRGGRQLNTEAFFGQGTRLTVV.

The chain has TRBV18 and TRBJ2-5; 7 positions agree with TRBD1. J lost 4 bases, V lost 5 bases, and 10 bases had no gene match. The CDR3 spans 15 residues. Germline loops: CDR1 KGHSH, CDR2 LQKENI. CDR3 region: CASSAMTGFAETQYF. The CDR3 DNA follows: TGTGCCAGCTCAGCGATGACAGGGTTCGCAGAGACCCAGTACTTC.

The chain combines TRBV7-3 with TRBJ2-2; TRBD2 might be the D (5 bases). The germline gives CDR1 SGHTA, CDR2 FQGTGA. V dropped 8 bases and J dropped 3 bases, with 13 bases sitting between them. The CDR3 extends over 14 amino acids. CDR3 sequence reads: CASRREWYTGELFF. The CDR3 bases are TGTGCCAGCCGTAGGGAGTGGTACACCGGGGAGCTGTTTTTT.

The rearrangement joins TRBV7-8 to TRBJ2-1; unclear D gene. In germline, CDR1 is SGHVS, CDR2 FQNEAQ. The CDR3 covers 12 residues. V was clipped by 1 base and J by 13 bases, with 11 bases between them. Here the CDR3 DNA reads TGTGCCAGCAGCTTAGTCATCCCGTTTCAGTTCTTC. Translated, it gives CASSLVIPFQFF.

The chain links TRBV10-3 to TRBJ2-3; no clear D. Germline V gene data show CDR1 as ENHRY and CDR2 as SYGVKD. The CDR3 has 13 amino acids. Between the trimmed V and J ends, which lost 2 bases and 2 bases, there was a span of 5 bases. The CDR3 is CAISEGPTDTQYF. The DNA for the CDR3 is TGTGCCATCAGTGAGGGTCCCACAGATACGCAGTATTTT.

This clonotype was counted ten times or more. The chain couples TRBV7-9 to TRBJ2-6, with a tentative D call TRBD1 (5 bases). Germline V gene sequence: CDR1 SEHNR, CDR2 FQNEAQ (reference sequence). With 2 bases removed from V and 0 bases from J, the gap between germline ends came to 23 bases. The CDR3 consists of 21 residues. The CDR3 sequence: CASSLRRIRGPLYSGANVLTF. The CDR3 DNA reads TGTGCCAGCAGCTTAAGGCGGATAAGGGGCCCCCTTTACTCTGGGGCCAACGTCCTGACTTTC.

At least ten counts were recorded for this clonotype. This chain links TRBV7-2 with TRBJ2-3; 10 bases align to TRBD2. The CDR3 runs 16 residues. CDR1 and CDR2 (germline): SGHTA, FQGNSA. J lost 4 bases, V lost 4 bases, and 8 bases had no gene match. CDR3 sequence (DNA): TGTGCCAGCAGCTGGAAGCGGGGGGGCATATCAGATACGCAGTATTTT. As protein: CASSWKRGGISDTQYF.

The CDR3 protein is CASSAGGGLDEQYV. CDR3 in DNA: TGTGCCAGCAGTGCCGGAGGAGGGCTGGACGAGCAGTACGTC. The rearrangement joins TRBV6-1 to TRBJ2-7; D may be TRBD2 (6 bases). Germline lookup yields CDR1 MNHNS and CDR2 SASEGT. The CDR3 length is 14 residues. Deletions cut 4 bases from V and 5 bases from J, with 15 bases between.

The gene calls are TRBV20-1 and TRBJ1-4; D may be TRBD1 (6 bases). The V end lost 4 bases, the J end lost 6 bases, and 6 bases lay between the germline ends. The germline CDR1 and CDR2 sequences are DFQATT and SNEGSKA (reference sequence). The CDR3 totals 11 residues. The CDR3 loop reads CSANRDEKLFF. CDR3 DNA sequence: TGCAGTGCTAACAGGGATGAAAAACTGTTTTTT.

The rearrangement uses TRBV2 and TRBJ2-2; D may be TRBD1 or TRBD2 (5 bases each). This CDR3 is 14 amino acids long. Germline-derived CDR1 and CDR2 are SNHLY and FYNNEI. Trimming pared 2 bases from V and 9 bases from J, leaving 13 bases between. The CDR3 DNA reads TGTGCCAGCAGTGAATCGGTGGGGGACCGGGAGCTGTTTTTT. It yields the protein CASSESVGDRELFF.

This clonotype was counted many times. The chain joins TRBV20-1 to TRBJ1-1; TRBD1 matches 7 bases. V dropped 6 bases and J dropped 1; count of bases not matched to a gene: 5. Germline CDR1 DFQATT, CDR2 SNEGSKA (reference sequence). This CDR3 has 13 amino acids. The DNA of the CDR3 is TGCAGTGCCTCCGGGACAGCGAACACTGAAGCTTTCTTT. It yields the protein CSASGTANTEAFF.

The chain links TRBV7-7 to TRBJ2-5, with D hard to call. V was trimmed by 1 base and J by 2 bases, leaving 11 bases between them. The CDR3 runs to 15 residues. In germline, CDR1 is SSHAT, CDR2 FNYEAQ (reference sequence). CDR3 DNA sequence: TGTGCCAGCAGCTTAGTGGGCTCTCTTCAAGAGACCCAGTACTTC. Protein: CASSLVGSLQETQYF. The variable domain in full, completed from reference TRBV7-7 and TRBJ2-5, reads GAGVSQSPRYKVTKRGQDVTLRCDPISSHATLYWYQQALGQGPEFLTYFNYEAQPDKSGLPSDRFSAERPEGSISTLTIQRTEQRDSAMYRCASSLVGSLQETQYFGPGTRLLVL.

This clonotype was seen a handful of times. V is TRBV7-9 and J is TRBJ2-1; D is undetermined. The CDR3 has 13 residues. The V end lost 6 bases, the J end lost 10 bases, and 16 bases lay between the germline ends. Germline V gene lookup returns CDR1 SEHNR and CDR2 FQNEAQ (reference sequence). CDR3 nucleotide sequence: TGTGCCAGCAGTGTGGGGTTTTTGGTCGAGCAGTTCTTC. Protein product: CASSVGFLVEQFF.

V gene TRBV10-3 combines with J gene TRBJ1-4; TRBD1 might be the D (5 bases). There are 17 residues in the CDR3. V was shortened by 5 bases and J by 1 base, with 17 bases between the two germline ends. CDR1 ENHRY and CDR2 SYGVKD come from the germline V gene. CDR3 protein: CAISKGQEEGTNEKLFF. In nucleotides, the CDR3 is TGTGCCATCAGTAAGGGGCAGGAAGAAGGAACTAATGAAAAACTGTTTTTT.

This clonotype was detected only a few times. The chain joins TRBV5-1 to TRBJ2-3, with a weak D call TRBD1 (6 bases). This CDR3 is 17 amino acids long. Trimming removed 4 bases from V and 5 bases from J, with 23 bases in between. Germline-derived CDR1 and CDR2 are SGHRS and YFSETQ. The CDR3 nucleotides are TGCGCCAGCAGCCTTCAGGGGACCCTCTTCTATGGAGATACGCAGTATTTT. Translation: CASSLQGTLFYGDTQYF.

This clonotype has more than one count but fewer than ten. V gene TRBV18 combines with J gene TRBJ2-5; no clear D. Looked up from germline, CDR1 is KGHSH and CDR2 is LQKENI. CDR3 length equals 14 residues. V shed 2 bases and J shed 0 bases, with 7 bases lying between them. In DNA form, the CDR3 reads TGTGCCAGCTCACCAATGGGTTACCAAGAGACCCAGTACTTC. Amino acid sequence: CASSPMGYQETQYF.

This clonotype came up many times. V and J are TRBV7-9 and TRBJ2-3, with unresolved D. The CDR3 runs 15 residues. The V and J ends lost 3 bases and 2 bases respectively, with 12 bases between them. Germline-derived CDR1 and CDR2 are SEHNR and FQNEAQ (reference sequence). The CDR3 loop reads CASSLGSGITDTQYF. In DNA form, the CDR3 reads TGTGCCAGCAGCTTGGGCTCGGGCATCACAGATACGCAGTATTTT.

This clonotype came up a few times. The chain combines TRBV30 with TRBJ1-1; no clear D. The CDR3 consists of 14 residues. From germline, CDR1 is GTSNPN and CDR2 SVGIG (reference sequence). Trimming cost V 0 bases and J 1 base, with 9 bases left between them. The CDR3, as DNA: TGTGCCTGGAGTGTCAGCCGGCGGAACACTGAAGCTTTCTTT. Translation gives CAWSVSRRNTEAFF. The complete variable domain, with remaining parts taken from reference TRBV30 and TRBJ1-1, reads SQTIHQWPATLVQPVGSPLSLECTVEGTSNPNLYWYRQAAGRGLQLLFYSVGIGQISSEVPQNLSASRPQDRQFILSSKKLLLSDSGFYLCAWSVSRRNTEAFFGQGTRLTVV.